This TCR beta chain stems from a study of cytomegalovirus exposure and HLA in healthy donors. The study, taken as a whole, reports: Researchers reportedly found TCR beta sequences accurately predicted most subjects' HLA-A and HLA-B alleles.

Worth noting for this clone: Its antigen is still unknown.

The CDR3 has 16 residues. V lost 3 bases and J 3 bases, leaving 14 bases between the germline ends. Germline V gene data show CDR1 as SEHNR and CDR2 as FQNEAQ (reference sequence). Use of 60 Vbeta and 13 Jbeta primers characterized the PCR. Profiled with immunoSEQ multiplex PCR; TCRdb holds only in-frame clones, not every one. The sample lists approximately 180,000 clones, around 79% occurring once. This clonotype was sampled from a woman in her forties or fifties in good health and CMV-seronegative. The sample comprised PBMCs. The rearrangement joins TRBV7-9 to TRBJ1-4, with a tentative D call TRBD1 (6 bases). Here the CDR3 DNA reads TGTGCCAGCAGCTTTTTTTCATCAGGGGCTAATGAAAAACTGTTTTTT. Its protein product is CASSFFSSGANEKLFF.